These 30 T cell receptor beta chains came from one sample sequenced in a study of PD-1 blockade in classical Hodgkin lymphoma. Regarding time point: cycle 4 day 1 (C4D1), after more than five weeks of nivolumab. Every patient was affected by relapse after autologous stem cell transplantation, while exposure to brentuximab vedotin was not uniform. CD4+ T cells were purified from thawed PBMCs by negative selection. Generated by immunoSEQ multiplex PCR, the TCRdb table keeps only in-frame clones and is missing some. The sample carries 20,000 to 25,000 clones, around three quarters recorded once. Source: CD4+ T cells from blood, taken before the fourth cycle of nivolumab. Receptor source: a human donor with classical Hodgkin lymphoma.

This rearrangement joins TRBV4-2 to TRBJ1-6; D not certain. This CDR3 is 14 amino acids long. The germline V gene encodes CDR1 LGHNA and CDR2 YNFKEQ. V gave up 2 bases and J gave up 8 bases, with 10 bases separating them. The CDR3 region has the DNA TGTGCCAGCAGCCAACAAATCGATGATTCACCCCTCCACTTT. The encoded protein is CASSQQIDDSPLHF.

The gene calls are TRBV6-6 and TRBJ2-7; TRBD2 agrees at 7 bases. V gave up 6 bases and J gave up 4 bases; unmatched junction bases: 0. This CDR3 comprises 11 residues. CDR1 and CDR2 from the germline V gene are MNHNY and SVGAGI (reference sequence). The CDR3 DNA is TGTGCCAGCAGAGCGGGGTACGAGCAGTACTTC. Translating gives CASRAGYEQYF.

The V call is TRBV5-4, the J call TRBJ2-5; 11 bases match TRBD2. The CDR3 consists of 15 residues. The V and J ends lost 3 bases and 2 bases, in that order; junction bases with no gene match: 3. CDR1 is SGHNT and CDR2 is YYREEE in the germline V gene (reference sequence). The CDR3 loop is CASSSGTSGQETQYF. The CDR3 DNA follows: TGTGCCAGCAGCTCCGGGACTAGCGGACAAGAGACCCAGTACTTC. The entire variable domain, with the rest obtained from reference TRBV5-4 and TRBJ2-5, is as follows: ETGVTQSPTHLIKTRGQQVTLRCSSQSGHNTVSWYQQALGQGPQFIFQYYREEENGRGNFPPRFSGLQFPNYSSELNVNALELDDSALYLCASSSGTSGQETQYFGPGTRLLVL.

This clone was picked up a small number of times. The chain is built from TRBV5-1 and TRBJ2-7; 9 bases are a match to TRBD1. The CDR3 contains 15 residues. V lost 0 bases to trimming and J lost 0 bases; unmatched junction nucleotides: 1. Germline V gives CDR1 SGHRS, CDR2 YFSETQ. The CDR3 DNA reads as TGCGCCAGCAGCTTGGGACAGGGGGTCTCCTACGAGCAGTACTTC. Protein sequence: CASSLGQGVSYEQYF.

This clone has a handful of counts. V is TRBV9 and J is TRBJ1-6, with 9 nucleotides matching TRBD1. V gave up 4 bases and J gave up 5 bases; unmatched junction bases: 4. Looked up from germline, CDR1 is SGDLS and CDR2 is YYNGEE. The CDR3 is 15 residues long. The CDR3: CASSPWTGDNSPLHF. The DNA for the CDR3 is TGTGCCAGCAGCCCCTGGACAGGGGATAATTCACCCCTCCACTTT.

This chain connects TRBV7-9 to TRBJ2-1; tentative D call: TRBD1 (5 bases). Germline values: CDR1 SEHNR, CDR2 FQNEAQ (reference sequence). V was shortened by 1 base and J by 9 bases, with 10 bases between the two germline ends. The CDR3 contains 13 residues. CDR3 in amino acids: CASSLEGLGEQFF. CDR3 in DNA: TGTGCCAGCAGCTTAGAGGGGCTAGGTGAGCAGTTCTTC.

This clone was observed a handful of times. The V call is TRBV7-2, the J call TRBJ1-1; D not resolved. This CDR3 is built from 16 residues. In germline, CDR1 is SGHTA, CDR2 FQGNSA. The germline V and J ends were trimmed by 5 bases and 0 bases, with 16 bases remaining between them. For the CDR3, the DNA is TGTGCCAGCAGCCCTCGAGCGACCCACATGAACACTGAAGCTTTCTTT. Amino acid sequence: CASSPRATHMNTEAFF.

The chain recombines TRBV7-2 with TRBJ1-4, with D perhaps matching TRBD1 (5 bases). The CDR3 consists of 13 residues. Germline CDR1 and CDR2: SGHTA and FQGNSA. The V gene lost 8 bases and the J gene lost 4 bases, with 11 bases spanning the gap. CDR3 residues: CASSGAFNEKLFF. The CDR3, as DNA: TGTGCCAGCTCCGGGGCCTTTAATGAAAAACTGTTTTTT.

V is TRBV6-1 and J is TRBJ1-3, with D hard to call. The V gene lost 4 bases and the J gene lost 2 bases, with 9 bases spanning the gap. The CDR3 spans 14 residues. The germline V gene encodes CDR1 MNHNS and CDR2 SASEGT. The CDR3 DNA reads TGTGCCAGCAGTGGCCCCCAGACTGGAAACACCATATATTTT. This gives the protein CASSGPQTGNTIYF.

The chain couples TRBV5-5 to TRBJ1-6, with 8 bases matching TRBD1. The CDR3 loop spans 13 amino acids. The trim removed 7 bases at V and 8 bases at J, leaving 5 bases unmatched. Per germline, CDR1 SGHKS and CDR2 YYEKEE (reference sequence). CDR3 protein: CASGTGGDSPLHF. CDR3 coding DNA: TGTGCCAGCGGTACAGGGGGTGATTCACCCCTCCACTTT.

The J gene is TRBJ2-1, the V gene TRBV4-1; TRBD2 agrees at 8 bases. The CDR3 totals 16 residues. The trim removed 3 bases at V and 3 bases at J, leaving 7 bases unmatched. Germline V gene sequence: CDR1 MGHRA, CDR2 YSYEKL. The CDR3 nucleotides are TGCGCCAGCAGCCAGGCCCGGGGGGGCGTCTACAATGAGCAGTTCTTC. Its translation: CASSQARGGVYNEQFF.

The chain couples TRBV4-2 to TRBJ2-2; 7 nucleotides align to TRBD1. Trimming took 1 base from V and 1 from J; bases not matched to a gene: 6. This CDR3 is 17 amino acids long. Per the germline V gene, CDR1 is LGHNA and CDR2 is YNFKEQ. In DNA form, the CDR3 reads TGTGCCAGCAGCCAAGTAGCCAGGGGGATGAACACCGGGGAGCTGTTTTTT. This gives the protein CASSQVARGMNTGELFF.

The chain employs TRBV2 and TRBJ1-2, with no clear D. The length of the CDR3 is 12 residues. Germline CDR1 and CDR2: SNHLY and FYNNEI. V lost 5 bases and J lost 8, with 12 bases in between. DNA of the CDR3: TGTGCCAGCAGTCACTCCGGGTCCGGCTACACCTTC. Translated, it gives CASSHSGSGYTF. The whole variable domain, filled in from reference TRBV2 and TRBJ1-2, reads EPEVTQTPSHQVTQMGQEVILRCVPISNHLYFYWYRQILGQKVEFLVSFYNNEISEKSEIFDDQFSVERPDGSNFTLKIRSTKLEDSAMYFCASSHSGSGYTFGSGTRLTVV.

The chain uses TRBV2 and TRBJ1-1; possibly TRBD1 for D (5 bases). V was shortened by 6 bases and J by 4 bases, with 33 bases between the two germline ends. The CDR3 is 20 amino acids. Germline CDR1 and CDR2: SNHLY and FYNNEI. The CDR3 region is CASRGRGVGSLRPTGTEAFF. The CDR3 DNA sequence: TGTGCCAGCAGGGGACGGGGTGTTGGGAGTTTACGGCCCACTGGCACTGAAGCTTTCTTT.

By sample share, this clone is medium-sized (0.01 to 0.1%). This chain connects TRBV4-2 to TRBJ1-1; D is ambiguous. The V end lost 1 base, the J end lost 9 bases, and 15 bases lay between the germline ends. Germline loops: CDR1 LGHNA, CDR2 YNFKEQ. This CDR3 contains 14 residues. CDR3 loop: CASSQVGLNLKAFF. The CDR3 DNA reads TGTGCCAGCAGCCAAGTCGGGCTGAACCTGAAAGCTTTCTTT.

The gene calls are TRBV4-3 and TRBJ1-1, with D possibly matching TRBD1 (5 bases). V dropped 4 bases and J dropped 0 bases, with 12 bases sitting between them. The CDR3 runs to 15 residues. Per the germline V gene, CDR1 is LGHNA and CDR2 is YSLEER. CDR3 region: CASSLGHSLNTEAFF. The CDR3 DNA sequence: TGCGCCAGCAGCCTGGGGCATTCGCTGAACACTGAAGCTTTCTTT.

This chain connects TRBV30 to TRBJ2-7, with 9 bases fitting TRBD1. The junction had 6 bases not matched to a gene; V was cut back by 3 bases and J by 3 bases. The CDR3 covers 14 residues. Germline V gene data show CDR1 as GTSNPN and CDR2 as SVGIG (reference sequence). In DNA, the CDR3 is TGTGCCTGGAGGCGGACAGGGGCCGTCTACGAGCAGTACTTC. It yields the protein CAWRRTGAVYEQYF.

The genes are TRBV29-1 and TRBJ1-2; no clear D gene. The V end was cut by 0 bases, the J end by 5 bases, with 19 bases between. The CDR3 runs to 16 residues. Germline CDR1 and CDR2: SQVTM and ANQGSEA. This CDR3 reads CSVEDTVLETRYGYTF. The CDR3 DNA reads TGCAGCGTTGAAGACACAGTGCTCGAGACTAGGTATGGCTACACCTTC.

This chain joins TRBV6-1 and TRBJ2-7; no clear D. V lost 0 bases and J 3 bases, leaving 3 bases between the germline ends. Germline values: CDR1 MNHNS, CDR2 SASEGT. The CDR3 runs 12 residues. The CDR3 region has the DNA TGTGCCAGCAGTGAAGCGGGCTACGAGCAGTACTTC. Translated: CASSEAGYEQYF.

This chain uses TRBV11-1 with TRBJ1-6; unclear D gene. Trimming took 4 bases from V and 5 from J, leaving 18 bases between them. Germline CDR1 and CDR2: SGHAT and FQDESV (reference sequence). The CDR3 covers 17 residues. CDR3 DNA sequence: TGTGCCAGCAGCTATTCCGATTTGGCCTCGAATAATTCACCCCTCCACTTT. This codes for CASSYSDLASNNSPLHF.

V is TRBV5-4 and J is TRBJ2-1; maybe TRBD2 (7 bases). The germline V gene encodes CDR1 SGHNT and CDR2 YYREEE (reference sequence). The CDR3 runs 17 residues. The V end was cut by 4 bases, the J end by 2 bases, with 19 bases between. As DNA, the CDR3 is TGTGCCAGCAGCGGCGAGGGGGGGAGAGGACCCTACAATGAGCAGTTCTTC. This gives the protein CASSGEGGRGPYNEQFF.

CDR3 loop: CATSLGQGLALSTDTQYF. CDR3 DNA: TGTGCCACTTCGCTCGGGCAGGGTTTGGCCTTAAGCACAGATACGCAGTATTTT. The V and J genes are TRBV25-1 and TRBJ2-3; TRBD1 is a possible D gene (5 bases). The V end was cut by 10 bases, the J end by 0 bases, with 26 bases between. The CDR3 covers 18 residues. CDR1 and CDR2 from the germline V gene are MGHDK and SYGVNS.

The rearrangement uses TRBV6-1 and TRBJ2-5; 7 positions agree with TRBD2. CDR1 and CDR2 (germline): MNHNS, SASEGT. J lost 2 bases, V lost 0 bases, and 6 bases had no gene match. The CDR3 loop spans 16 amino acids. The CDR3 loop reads CASSEARRGRQETQYF. CDR3 bases: TGTGCCAGCAGTGAAGCACGGCGGGGGAGACAAGAGACCCAGTACTTC.

This clone turned up a few times. The rearrangement uses TRBV5-6 and TRBJ1-6, with a tentative D call TRBD1 (6 bases). Germline V gives CDR1 SGHDT, CDR2 YYEEEE. The CDR3 loop spans 17 amino acids. Trimming left V 2 bases short and J 0 bases short, with 12 bases between. The CDR3 coding sequence is TGTGCCAGCAGCTTCTCGACAGGTAGCTCCTATAATTCACCCCTCCACTTT. It codes for CASSFSTGSSYNSPLHF.

The rearrangement links TRBV10-1 to TRBJ2-7, with 7 bases identical to TRBD2. CDR3 length: 14 residues. Germline trimming cut 5 bases from V and 4 bases from J; bases unmatched to any gene: 8. The germline V gene encodes CDR1 WNHNN and CDR2 SYGVQD (reference sequence). This CDR3 reads CASSPSGGVYEQYF. The CDR3 nucleotides read TGCGCCAGCAGTCCCTCGGGGGGAGTATACGAGCAGTACTTC.

This chain's CDR3 is CASSLDRPLQPGQGRETQYF. The CDR3 DNA reads as TGTGCCAGCAGCTTAGATCGACCGCTACAACCGGGACAGGGCAGAGAGACCCAGTACTTC. V is TRBV11-2 and J is TRBJ2-5, with 9 positions matching TRBD1. V lost 0 bases, J lost 4 bases, and 18 bases stayed unmatched. Germline V CDR1 and CDR2: SGHAT, FQNNGV. The CDR3 loop spans 20 amino acids.

The V gene is TRBV5-1, the J gene TRBJ2-7; 10 bases are a match to TRBD1. Germline V lookup: CDR1 SGHRS, CDR2 YFSETQ. The CDR3 runs to 16 residues. Trimming at V came to 4 bases and at J to 4 bases, leaving 11 bases not matched to a gene. The CDR3 loop reads CASSVQTGTGVYEQYF. CDR3 coding DNA: TGCGCCAGCAGCGTACAAACCGGGACAGGGGTATACGAGCAGTACTTC.

This clone has a handful of counts. The V gene is TRBV10-3, the J gene TRBJ2-2; 8 bases fit TRBD1. The germline V gene has CDR1 ENHRY and CDR2 SYGVKD. This CDR3 region has 13 residues. After removal of 6 bases from V and 6 bases from J, the junction contained 3 bases not matched to a gene. The CDR3 sequence: CAISQQGAGELFF. CDR3 in DNA: TGTGCCATCAGCCAACAGGGGGCCGGGGAGCTGTTTTTT.

The rearrangement joins TRBV21-1 to TRBJ2-5; the table's D gene call, TRBD1, was not cross checked with the DNA. TRBV21-1 is a pseudogene segment. The CDR3 consists of 13 residues. This chain's CDR3 is CASSGTAQETQYF. DNA for the CDR3: TGTGCCAGCAGCGGGACAGCCCAAGAGACCCAGTACTTC.

The chain recombines TRBV7-6 with TRBJ2-2; possibly TRBD2 for D (5 bases). The CDR3 loop spans 12 amino acids. CDR1 is SGHVS and CDR2 is FNYEAQ in the germline V gene. Trimming took off 8 bases at V and 6 bases at J, with 10 bases between the two ends. The CDR3 reads CASFPGAGELFF. As DNA, the CDR3 is TGTGCCAGCTTTCCCGGGGCCGGGGAGCTGTTTTTT.